These 23 T cell receptor beta chains were all obtained from the same sample, sequenced in a study of blood T cell repertoires in COVID-19. The assay was immunoSEQ multiplex PCR, and TCRdb's table has in-frame clones only and misses some. The sample lists about 330,000 clones; roughly 90% were seen once. What was sequenced was peripheral blood. The receptor set was obtained from a woman in her 50s with active or convalescent COVID-19.

This clone was observed once. V gene TRBV7-3 combines with J gene TRBJ1-1; D is uncertain. Germline assignment: CDR1 SGHTA and CDR2 FQGTGA. The CDR3 consists of 14 residues. V dropped 5 bases and J dropped 5 bases, with 15 bases sitting between them. CDR3 coding DNA: TGTGCCAGCAGCCCCGGGCCGGGGAGAACTGAAGCTTTCTTT. Translation gives CASSPGPGRTEAFF.

The chain combines TRBV18 with TRBJ2-7, with D perhaps TRBD1 (6 bases). The CDR3 consists of 12 residues. CDR1 and CDR2 (germline): KGHSH, LQKENI. Trimming shortened V by 3 bases and J by 6 bases, and 9 bases separated the two germline ends. CDR3 in amino acids: CASSPRGSEQYF. In DNA form, the CDR3 reads TGTGCCAGCTCACCCAGGGGCTCCGAGCAGTACTTC.

The J gene is TRBJ1-3, the V gene TRBV10-3, with 7 positions matching TRBD1. V dropped 5 bases and J dropped 1; count of bases not matched to a gene: 2. The CDR3 is made up of 14 amino acids. Germline V gene data show CDR1 as ENHRY and CDR2 as SYGVKD. CDR3 sequence: CAISPTGSGNTIYF. The CDR3 nucleotides read TGTGCCATCAGTCCGACAGGGTCTGGAAACACCATATATTTT.

The chain couples TRBV7-4 to TRBJ1-5, with a possible D match to TRBD1 (5 bases). Germline-derived CDR1 and CDR2 are SGHVT and SQSDAQ. The CDR3 spans 16 residues. V was cut by 2 bases and J by 3 bases, with 14 bases left in between. The CDR3 is CASSLNIRGHNQPQHF. The CDR3 DNA is TGTGCCAGCAGCTTAAATATAAGGGGCCACAATCAGCCCCAGCATTTT.

The CDR3 region has the DNA TGTGCCAGCAGTTACGGACAGAACACTGAAGCTTTCTTT. Its protein product is CASSYGQNTEAFF. V gene TRBV27 combines with J gene TRBJ1-1; TRBD1 is a possible D gene (5 bases). This CDR3 spans 13 amino acids. V was trimmed by 4 bases and J by 1 base, leaving 7 bases between them. Germline values: CDR1 MNHEY, CDR2 SMNVEV (reference sequence).

Comment on this clone: This specimen includes other DNA sequences encoding the same CDR3. The chain carries TRBV10-3 and TRBJ2-7; TRBD1 matches 7 bases. J gave up 3 bases and V 4 bases, and 0 bases lay outside the gene matches. This CDR3 has 12 residues. The germline V gene has CDR1 ENHRY and CDR2 SYGVKD. The CDR3 nucleotides are TGTGCCATCAGTGGACAGGGCTACGAGCAGTACTTC. It encodes CAISGQGYEQYF.

The J gene is TRBJ2-1, the V gene TRBV5-1, with D tentatively TRBD1 (6 bases). Trimming pared 4 bases from V and 5 bases from J, leaving 10 bases between. CDR3 length: 13 amino acids. The germline CDR1 and CDR2 sequences are SGHRS and YFSETQ. CDR3 nucleotide sequence: TGCGCCAGCAGCCCCGGACAGAACAATGAGCAGTTCTTC. Translating it yields CASSPGQNNEQFF.

V is TRBV3-1 (or the pseudogene TRBV3-2) and J is TRBJ1-2, with D possibly TRBD1 on 5 matching bases. The CDR3 is made up of 13 amino acids. The V end was cut by 5 bases, the J end by 4 bases, with 11 bases between. CDR1 is LGHDT, CDR2 YNNKEL, per germline (reference sequence). Written as DNA, the CDR3 is TGTGCCAGCAGCTGGAGACAGCGCTATGGCTACACCTTC. Translation gives CASSWRQRYGYTF.

The rearrangement uses TRBV27 and TRBJ2-2; TRBD2 matches at 11 bases. The V segment lost 5 bases and the J segment 6 bases; nucleotides outside the gene matches: 8. Germline CDR1 and CDR2: MNHEY and SMNVEV (reference sequence). The CDR3 totals 16 residues. CDR3 region: CASSLLTSGKAGELFF. The CDR3 nucleotides read TGTGCCAGCAGTCTACTGACTAGCGGGAAGGCCGGGGAGCTGTTTTTT.

The chain couples TRBV19 to TRBJ1-1, with TRBD1 matching 11 bases. The CDR3 contains 13 residues. Germline-derived CDR1 and CDR2 are LNHDA and SQIVND (reference sequence). V was clipped by 5 bases and J by 7 bases; unmatched bases: 3. The CDR3 nucleotides are TGTGCCAGTAGTGGACAGGGGGCAAGTGAAGCTTTCTTT. Translated, it gives CASSGQGASEAFF.

With respect to this clone: One end of the junction fails to match germline, which may point to a read error. The same CDR3 is also encoded by other DNA sequences in this sample. The genes are TRBV27 and TRBJ1-1, with D possibly being TRBD1 (5 bases). This CDR3 has 14 residues. The V gene's germline CDR1 is MNHEY and CDR2 SMNVEV (reference sequence). The CDR3, as DNA: TGTGCCAGCGGTTTTGGGAGGGGTGGAACCGAAGCTTTCTTT. Its protein product is CASGFGRGGTEAFF.

The V gene is TRBV29-1, the J gene TRBJ1-4, with TRBD1 matching 7 bases. CDR3 length: 14 residues. Germline V gene lookup returns CDR1 SQVTM and CDR2 ANQGSEA. V shed 6 bases and J 8 bases; nucleotides not matched to a gene: 12. The CDR3 here is CSVFDREREEKLFF. In DNA form, the CDR3 reads TGCAGCGTCTTCGACAGGGAGAGGGAGGAAAAACTGTTTTTT.

This chain connects TRBV19 to TRBJ1-5; the D gene is possibly TRBD1 (6 bases). Deletions cut 5 bases from V and 1 base from J, with 18 bases between. The V gene's germline CDR1 is LNHDA and CDR2 SQIVND (reference sequence). This CDR3 is built from 17 residues. CDR3 sequence: CASSDRVDRRSNQPQHF. The CDR3 DNA reads as TGTGCCAGTAGTGATCGAGTTGACAGGAGGAGCAATCAGCCCCAGCATTTT. The full variable domain, rest sourced from reference TRBV19 and TRBJ1-5, is DGGITQSPKYLFRKEGQNVTLSCEQNLNHDAMYWYRQDPGQGLRLIYYSQIVNDFQKGDIAEGYSVSREKKESFPLTVTSAQKNPTAFYLCASSDRVDRRSNQPQHFGDGTRLSIL.

The V and J genes are TRBV5-4 and TRBJ2-6; unclear D gene. This CDR3 has 13 residues. Trimming removed 2 bases from V and 4 bases from J, with 4 bases in between. The germline V gene has CDR1 SGHNT and CDR2 YYREEE (reference sequence). This CDR3 is CASSFQGANVLTF. The CDR3 coding sequence is TGTGCCAGCAGCTTCCAGGGGGCCAACGTCCTGACTTTC.

This clone has a single count. CDR3 coding DNA: TGCAGCGTTGAAGGGACTAGCGGGGGTGCGCTAAAGCAGTACTTC. It yields the protein CSVEGTSGGALKQYF. The chain has TRBV29-1 and TRBJ2-7; TRBD2 agrees at 13 bases. The CDR3 loop spans 15 amino acids. Germline CDR1 and CDR2: SQVTM and ANQGSEA. With V trimmed by 1 base and J by 8 bases, 8 bases remained unmatched.

The V call is TRBV3-1 (or the pseudogene TRBV3-2), the J call TRBJ1-6; the D gene is possibly TRBD1 (6 bases). The V end was cut by 1 base, the J end by 10 bases, with 17 bases between. CDR3 size: 16 residues. Germline values: CDR1 LGHDT, CDR2 YNNKEL (reference sequence). In DNA form, the CDR3 reads TGTGCCAGCAGCCAAGGGACTAGTAGGGGGGTATCACCCCTCCACTTT. Translation: CASSQGTSRGVSPLHF.

The V and J genes are TRBV7-2 and TRBJ2-7; no firm D call. Deletions cut 2 bases from V and 6 bases from J, with 17 bases between. Germline assignment: CDR1 SGHTA and CDR2 FQGNSA. This CDR3 is 15 amino acids long. CDR3 in amino acids: CASSLSSFGPLEQYF. In nucleotides, the CDR3 is TGTGCCAGCAGCTTATCCTCATTTGGCCCTCTCGAGCAGTACTTC.

This chain connects TRBV10-2 to TRBJ2-5; 8 nucleotides align to TRBD2. V trimming: 8 bases; J trimming: 4 bases; junction bases outside the gene matches: 9. Germline V gene data show CDR1 as WSHSY and CDR2 as SAAADI. The CDR3 runs to 14 residues. The DNA for the CDR3 is TGCGCCAGCGCTAATCCGGGGGGGGCAGAGACCCAGTACTTC. Protein sequence: CASANPGGAETQYF.

The chain has TRBV30 and TRBJ1-1; D not resolved. CDR1 is GTSNPN and CDR2 is SVGIG in the germline V gene (reference sequence). Trimming pared 2 bases from V and 6 bases from J, leaving 7 bases between. The CDR3 sequence is 11 residues long. The CDR3 DNA reads TGTGCCTGGAGTCGAGGGCCTGAAGCTTTCTTT. It specifies CAWSRGPEAFF.

The V and J genes are TRBV27 and TRBJ1-5, with TRBD1 matching 7 bases. This CDR3 has 15 amino acids. The V gene's germline CDR1 is MNHEY and CDR2 SMNVEV (reference sequence). After removal of 1 base from V and 6 bases from J, the junction contained 6 bases not matched to a gene. As DNA, the CDR3 is TGTGCCAGCAGTTTATGGGCAGGGGGAGGTCAGCCCCAGCATTTT. Translating gives CASSLWAGGGQPQHF.

The chain joins TRBV30 to TRBJ1-3; no clear D gene. V lost 2 bases, J lost 0 bases, and 8 bases lay in between. This CDR3 comprises 14 residues. Germline lookup yields CDR1 GTSNPN and CDR2 SVGIG (reference sequence). CDR3 sequence reads: CAWSPRHSGNTIYF. The CDR3 region has the DNA TGTGCCTGGAGTCCCCGACACTCTGGAAACACCATATATTTT. The variable domain in full, completed from reference TRBV30 and TRBJ1-3, reads SQTIHQWPATLVQPVGSPLSLECTVEGTSNPNLYWYRQAAGRGLQLLFYSVGIGQISSEVPQNLSASRPQDRQFILSSKKLLLSDSGFYLCAWSPRHSGNTIYFGEGSWLTVV.

The count of this clone is one. The V and J genes are TRBV9 and TRBJ2-1, with 8 nucleotides matching TRBD1. The J segment lost 7 bases and the V segment lost 0 bases, leaving 12 bases of the junction unmatched. The CDR3 sequence is 17 residues long. From germline, CDR1 is SGDLS and CDR2 YYNGEE. DNA for the CDR3: TGTGCCAGCAGCGTAGAGGCGGACAGGGTTTCTGGGAATGAGCAGTTCTTC. As protein: CASSVEADRVSGNEQFF.

This chain connects TRBV5-1 to TRBJ2-1; TRBD2 aligns across 9 bases. The CDR3 loop spans 16 amino acids. The ends lost 2 bases at V and 1 base at J; junction bases unmatched: 4. Germline CDR1 is SGHRS and CDR2 is YFSETQ. The CDR3 region is CASSFGSGSSYNEQFF. The CDR3 DNA follows: TGCGCCAGCAGCTTCGGTAGCGGGAGTTCCTACAATGAGCAGTTCTTC.